This is a list of T cell receptor beta chains from one sample in a study of blood T cell dynamics during melanoma immunotherapy. Repertoires were generated with immunoSEQ multiplex PCR, while TCRdb's copy carries only in-frame clones and drops some. The sample lists more than 15,000 clones, roughly 83% occurring once. The sample consisted of blood, taken from a patient treated with checkpoint blockade. The receptors shown here come from a human donor with melanoma. CDR3s include the opening cysteine and the closing phenylalanine or tryptophan. The D gene is left open where the match is weak.

D	V	length	J	CDR3	DNA
TRBD2	TRBV6-5	14	TRBJ2-1	CASSFFRGSNEQFF	TGTGCCAGCAGTTTTTTTCGCGGGAGCAATGAGCAGTTCTTC
.	TRBV6-1	12	TRBJ2-7	CASSLLSYEQYF	TGTGCCAGCAGTCTCCTTTCCTACGAGCAGTACTTC
TRBD2	TRBV13	15	TRBJ2-7	CASSPGLAGAYEQYF	TGTGCCAGCAGCCCTGGACTAGCGGGAGCTTATGAGCAGTACTTC
.	TRBV6-6	15	TRBJ2-7	CASSTRQSSLSEQYF	TGTGCCAGCAGCACAAGACAGTCCTCCCTAAGCGAGCAGTACTTC
.	TRBV6-1	15	TRBJ1-6	CASMGTSSYNSPLHF	TGTGCCAGCATGGGAACGAGCTCCTATAATTCACCCCTCCACTTT
.	TRBV5-5	15	TRBJ1-3	CASSLTGNSGNTIYF	TGTGCCAGCAGCTTAACGGGAAACTCTGGAAACACCATATATTTT
.	TRBV18	15	TRBJ2-3	CASSPHVRPQDTQYF	TGTGCCAGCTCACCACATGTCAGGCCCCAAGATACGCAGTATTTT
.	TRBV5-1	15	TRBJ2-7	CASSLGGAITYEQYF	TGCGCCAGCAGCTTAGGCGGGGCGATTACCTACGAGCAGTACTTC
.	TRBV2	11	TRBJ1-3	CASWGRDTIYF	TGTGCCAGCTGGGGGAGGGACACCATATATTTT
.	TRBV28	11	TRBJ2-7	CASNSLIEQYF	TGTGCCAGCAACTCTTTGATCGAGCAGTACTTC
TRBD1	TRBV6-6	14	TRBJ1-2	CASSRRQGNYGYTF	TGTGCCAGCAGCCGACGACAGGGAAACTATGGCTACACCTTC
.	TRBV6-1	14	TRBJ1-1	CASSVSGQNTEAFF	TGTGCCAGCAGTGTTTCGGGGCAGAACACTGAAGCTTTCTTT
.	TRBV6-1	14	TRBJ1-6	CASSAGGKNSPLHF	TGTGCCAGCAGTGCTGGAGGAAAGAATTCACCCCTCCACTTT
.	TRBV4-3	14	TRBJ2-1	CASSSASQYNEQFF	TGCGCCAGCAGCTCCGCCAGCCAATACAATGAGCAGTTCTTC
TRBD1	TRBV27	15	TRBJ2-7	CASSPGQGITYEQYF	TGTGCCAGCTCCCCGGGACAGGGGATAACCTACGAGCAGTACTTC